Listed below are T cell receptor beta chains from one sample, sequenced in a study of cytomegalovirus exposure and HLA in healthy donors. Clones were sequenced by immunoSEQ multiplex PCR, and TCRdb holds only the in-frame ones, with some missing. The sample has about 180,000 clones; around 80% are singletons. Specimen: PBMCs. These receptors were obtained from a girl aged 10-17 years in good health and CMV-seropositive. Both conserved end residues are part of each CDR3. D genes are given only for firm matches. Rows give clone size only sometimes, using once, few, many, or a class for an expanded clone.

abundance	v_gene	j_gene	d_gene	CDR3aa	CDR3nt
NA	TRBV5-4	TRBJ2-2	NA	CASSLATGGWDTGELFF	TGTGCCAGCAGCTTGGCCACGGGGGGCTGGGACACCGGGGAGCTGTTTTTT
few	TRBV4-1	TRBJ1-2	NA	CASSQPTQGVYGYTF	TGCGCCAGCAGCCAGCCCACCCAGGGCGTCTATGGCTACACCTTC
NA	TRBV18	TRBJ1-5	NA	CASSPPGHPNQPQHF	TGTGCCAGCTCACCACCGGGACACCCGAATCAGCCCCAGCATTTT
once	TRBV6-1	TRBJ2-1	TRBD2	CASSRLAGEYYEQFF	TGTGCCAGCAGCAGACTAGCGGGAGAGTATTATGAGCAGTTCTTC
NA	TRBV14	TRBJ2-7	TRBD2	CASSQPTSGGSRRAEQYF	TGTGCCAGCAGCCAGCCGACTAGCGGGGGATCTCGGAGAGCCGAGCAGTACTTC
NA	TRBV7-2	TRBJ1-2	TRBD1	CASSTIRTGRTNYGYTF	TGTGCCAGCAGCACCATACGGACAGGGCGAACTAACTATGGCTACACCTTC
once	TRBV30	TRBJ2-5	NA	CAWREGRNPGETQYF	TGTGCCTGGAGAGAAGGGCGCAACCCAGGGGAGACCCAGTACTTC
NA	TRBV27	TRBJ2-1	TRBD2	CASSLFGRGLAGNEQFF	TGTGCCAGCAGTTTATTCGGTCGGGGACTAGCGGGTAATGAGCAGTTCTTC
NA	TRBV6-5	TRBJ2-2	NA	CASSRSQAGELFF	TGTGCCAGCAGTCGAAGTCAGGCCGGGGAGCTGTTTTTT
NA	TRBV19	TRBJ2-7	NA	CASQDPAGYEQYF	TGTGCCAGTCAAGACCCAGCGGGCTACGAGCAGTACTTC